The 23 T cell receptor beta chains presented below share a single source sample, sequenced in a study of T cell responses to AZD1222 COVID-19 vaccine. The protocol was immunoSEQ multiplex PCR, while the TCRdb copy is restricted to in-frame clones and leaves out a portion. The table records roughly 120,000 clones, roughly 87% of them present only once. The specimen was peripheral blood, collected 28 days after the second AZD1222 dose. These receptors all come from an adult who received the AZD1222 COVID-19 vaccine.

The chain links TRBV7-9 to TRBJ1-2, with 9 bases lining up with TRBD1. Germline V lookup: CDR1 SEHNR, CDR2 FQNEAQ (reference sequence). CDR3 length: 13 residues. V lost 10 bases to trimming and J lost 8 bases; unmatched junction nucleotides: 11. CDR3 sequence (DNA): TGTGCCACCACTCCGGGACAGGGAGCCGGCTACACCTTC. Amino acids: CATTPGQGAGYTF.

This clone occurred a few times. The V gene is TRBV7-3, the J gene TRBJ2-2; the D is unclear. Trimming removed 5 bases from V and 5 bases from J, with 18 bases in between. Germline CDR1 is SGHTA and CDR2 is FQGTGA. This CDR3 has 16 residues. The CDR3: CASSPTPAFGTGELFF. The CDR3 coding sequence is TGTGCCAGCAGCCCGACCCCCGCGTTTGGGACCGGGGAGCTGTTTTTT.

This chain uses TRBV12-5 with TRBJ1-2; 7 bases are a match to TRBD1. Germline V lookup: CDR1 LGHNT, CDR2 FRNRAP. V was pared by 3 bases and J by 1 base, with 14 bases of the junction left unmatched. This CDR3 has 18 residues. For the CDR3, the DNA is TGTGCTAGTGGTTTTGAGTTAGGCAGGGGGTTGGTTAACTATGGCTACACCTTC. Protein: CASGFELGRGLVNYGYTF.

This chain links TRBV6-2 or TRBV6-3 with TRBJ2-4; no firm D call. Germline CDR1 and CDR2: MNHEY and SVGEGT. The CDR3 sequence is 16 residues long. V dropped 2 bases and J dropped 0 bases, with 11 bases sitting between them. This CDR3 reads CASSYPDGLAKNIQYF. CDR3 nucleotide sequence: TGTGCCAGCAGTTACCCCGATGGTTTAGCCAAAAACATTCAGTACTTC.

V gene TRBV4-1 combines with J gene TRBJ1-1; D not certain. There are 14 residues in the CDR3. Germline assignment: CDR1 MGHRA and CDR2 YSYEKL. V dropped 0 bases and J dropped 1 base, with 6 bases sitting between them. CDR3 region: CASSQDPWNTEAFF. As DNA, the CDR3 is TGCGCCAGCAGCCAAGACCCCTGGAACACTGAAGCTTTCTTT.

The V and J genes are TRBV7-9 and TRBJ1-3, with TRBD1 identical over 7 bases. J gave up 1 base and V 5 bases, and 5 bases lay outside the gene matches. Germline V gene lookup returns CDR1 SEHNR and CDR2 FQNEAQ (reference sequence). This CDR3 comprises 15 residues. The DNA for the CDR3 is TGTGCCAGCAGCCGGAACAGGGGATCTGGAAACACCATATATTTT. Translated, it gives CASSRNRGSGNTIYF.

This clone has more than one count but fewer than ten. The chain joins TRBV10-3 to TRBJ2-7; 9 bases agree with TRBD2. Germline lookup yields CDR1 ENHRY and CDR2 SYGVKD. The CDR3 has 14 amino acids. The V and J ends lost 8 bases and 2 bases, in that order; junction bases with no gene match: 7. CDR3 amino acids: CAIGTSRNTYEQYF. CDR3 DNA: TGTGCCATCGGGACTAGCCGAAATACCTACGAGCAGTACTTC.

This clone was observed a handful of times. The chain links TRBV29-1 to TRBJ1-4, with TRBD1 identical over 9 bases. J lost 8 bases, V lost 4 bases, and 5 bases had no gene match. The CDR3 spans 13 residues. Germline loops: CDR1 SQVTM, CDR2 ANQGSEA. CDR3: CSVGTGAQEKLFF. The CDR3 DNA reads TGCAGCGTTGGGACAGGGGCCCAGGAAAAACTGTTTTTT. Filled out from reference TRBV29-1 and TRBJ1-4, the complete variable domain reads SAVISQKPSRDICQRGTSLTIQCQVDSQVTMMFWYRQQPGQSLTLIATANQGSEATYESGFVIDKFPISRPNLTFSTLTVSNMSPEDSSIYLCSVGTGAQEKLFFGSGTQLSVL.

This clone has only one observation. V is TRBV6-1 and J is TRBJ2-1; 10 positions agree with TRBD1. Germline values: CDR1 MNHNS, CDR2 SASEGT. The ends lost 3 bases at V and 9 bases at J; junction bases unmatched: 8. The CDR3 totals 15 residues. The CDR3 protein is CASSEGGQGFTEQFF. The CDR3 region has the DNA TGTGCCAGCAGTGAGGGGGGACAGGGGTTCACTGAGCAGTTCTTC.

The chain has TRBV6-6 and TRBJ2-5, with D maybe TRBD1 (5 bases). Trimming took off 4 bases at V and 1 base at J, with 16 bases between the two ends. Germline loops: CDR1 MNHNY, CDR2 SVGAGI (reference sequence). The CDR3 loop spans 16 amino acids. The CDR3: CASSLPTQGVQETQYF. The CDR3 DNA is TGTGCCAGCAGTTTACCTACCCAGGGCGTCCAAGAGACCCAGTACTTC.

The chain joins TRBV5-1 to TRBJ1-6, with D possibly matching TRBD1 (5 bases). Per germline, CDR1 SGHRS and CDR2 YFSETQ. The CDR3 has 18 residues. Trimming pared 1 base from V and 10 bases from J, leaving 24 bases between. The CDR3 coding sequence is TGCGCCAGCAGCTTGTCCCAAAACACCGGGACGGCCAGGTCACCCCTCCACTTT. Protein sequence: CASSLSQNTGTARSPLHF.

This clone was seen only once. V and J are TRBV5-6 and TRBJ1-2; 7 bases are shared with TRBD1. CDR3 length equals 12 residues. J lost 13 bases, V lost 0 bases, and 6 bases had no gene match. Germline CDR1 reads SGHDT; CDR2 reads YYEEEE. In DNA form, the CDR3 reads TGTGCCAGCAGCTTGGGACAGGGAGTCTCCACCTTC. It is translated as CASSLGQGVSTF.

The J gene is TRBJ1-1, the V gene TRBV19; TRBD1 might be the D (5 bases). Germline CDR1 reads LNHDA; CDR2 reads SQIVND (reference sequence). The CDR3 is 16 residues long. With 3 bases removed from V and 2 bases from J, the gap between germline ends came to 16 bases. This CDR3 reads CASSMPSAGSNTEAFF. CDR3 nucleotide sequence: TGTGCCAGTAGTATGCCGTCAGCAGGGTCCAACACTGAAGCTTTCTTT. The variable domain in full, with the rest retrieved from reference TRBV19 and TRBJ1-1, is DGGITQSPKYLFRKEGQNVTLSCEQNLNHDAMYWYRQDPGQGLRLIYYSQIVNDFQKGDIAEGYSVSREKKESFPLTVTSAQKNPTAFYLCASSMPSAGSNTEAFFGQGTRLTVV.

This sequence joins TRBV28 and TRBJ1-4, with D perhaps TRBD1 (6 bases). This CDR3 contains 14 residues. Between the trimmed V and J ends, which lost 5 bases and 7 bases, there was a span of 14 bases. Looked up from germline, CDR1 is MDHEN and CDR2 is SYDVKM. The CDR3 spells CASSLRGDGEKLFF. CDR3 coding DNA: TGTGCCAGCAGTCTCAGGGGAGATGGTGAAAAACTGTTTTTT.

This chain connects TRBV7-3 to TRBJ2-3; D possibly corresponds to TRBD1 (5 bases). The V gene lost 5 bases and the J gene lost 1 base, with 13 bases spanning the gap. This CDR3 has 15 amino acids. Germline CDR1 SGHTA, CDR2 FQGTGA. The CDR3 sequence: CASSLGVLGTDTQYF. As DNA, the CDR3 is TGTGCCAGCAGCCTAGGGGTTCTTGGCACAGATACGCAGTATTTT.

In nucleotides, the CDR3 is TGTGCCAGTAGTCCATCCAGTCAGTCCCTCCACTTT. This codes for CASSPSSQSLHF. V is TRBV19 and J is TRBJ1-6; D is unclear. This CDR3 comprises 12 residues. The V gene lost 5 bases and the J gene lost 14 bases, with 13 bases spanning the gap. Germline V CDR1 and CDR2: LNHDA, SQIVND (reference sequence).

The chain joins TRBV3-1 (or the pseudogene TRBV3-2) to TRBJ1-1, with D perhaps matching TRBD1 (6 bases). The V end was cut by 2 bases, the J end by 2 bases, with 15 bases between. The germline gives CDR1 LGHDT, CDR2 YNNKEL (reference sequence). CDR3 length: 16 amino acids. This CDR3 is CASSQTGRWGNTEAFF. CDR3 bases: TGTGCCAGCAGCCAAACAGGGCGATGGGGTAACACTGAAGCTTTCTTT.

The chain has TRBV4-2 and TRBJ1-4; TRBD1 matches 7 bases. Germline V CDR1 and CDR2: LGHNA, YNFKEQ. The junction had 8 bases not matched to a gene; V was cut back by 2 bases and J by 5 bases. This CDR3 has 16 residues. CDR3 coding DNA: TGTGCCAGCAGCCAACGGCAAGGGACAGTAAATGAAAAACTGTTTTTT. This sequence encodes CASSQRQGTVNEKLFF.

The rearrangement uses TRBV19 and TRBJ2-6, with 8 bases that match TRBD1. The CDR3 consists of 18 residues. The germline CDR1 and CDR2 sequences are LNHDA and SQIVND (reference sequence). V lost 6 bases, J lost 0 bases, and 10 bases stayed unmatched. This CDR3 is CASSRLGQASSGANVLTF. The CDR3, as DNA: TGTGCCAGTAGCAGGCTGGGACAGGCGTCCTCTGGGGCCAACGTCCTGACTTTC.

The V and J genes are TRBV5-1 and TRBJ1-1, with TRBD1 as a possible D gene (5 bases). Trimming stripped 0 bases from V and 4 bases from J, with 16 bases between. This CDR3 is built from 16 residues. Germline values: CDR1 SGHRS, CDR2 YFSETQ. CDR3 in amino acids: CASSLAGEGVGTEAFF. CDR3 in DNA: TGCGCCAGCAGCTTGGCCGGTGAAGGGGTAGGCACTGAAGCTTTCTTT.

The chain combines TRBV5-1 with TRBJ1-1; D gene ambiguous. This CDR3 has 15 residues. V lost 4 bases to trimming and J lost 1 base, with 14 bases between them. Germline values: CDR1 SGHRS, CDR2 YFSETQ. The CDR3 nucleotides read TGCGCCAGCAGCGCGGAGACGGGCAGGAACACTGAAGCTTTCTTT. This gives the protein CASSAETGRNTEAFF.

This clone was counted only a few times. The chain uses TRBV28 and TRBJ1-4, with 10 nucleotides matching TRBD1. After removal of 7 bases from V and 2 bases from J, the junction contained 10 bases not matched to a gene. CDR1 MDHEN and CDR2 SYDVKM come from the germline V gene. The CDR3 contains 17 residues. The CDR3: CASTTWGTGVTNEKLFF. CDR3 coding DNA: TGTGCCAGCACCACTTGGGGGACAGGGGTGACTAATGAAAAACTGTTTTTT.

V is TRBV11-2 and J is TRBJ2-5; 7 bases line up with TRBD1. CDR3 length: 16 amino acids. Germline-derived CDR1 and CDR2 are SGHAT and FQNNGV. The junction had 14 bases not matched to a gene; V was cut back by 5 bases and J by 5 bases. This CDR3 reads CASSDNRGRGGETQYF. As DNA, the CDR3 is TGTGCCAGCAGCGATAACAGGGGCCGAGGTGGCGAGACCCAGTACTTC. The entire variable domain, with the rest obtained from reference TRBV11-2 and TRBJ2-5, is as follows: EAGVAQSPRYKIIEKRQSVAFWCNPISGHATLYWYQQILGQGPKLLIQFQNNGVVDDSQLPKDRFSAERLKGVDSTLKIQPAKLEDSAVYLCASSDNRGRGGETQYFGPGTRLLVL.